Below, 9 T cell receptor beta chains from the same sample are listed, as sequenced in a study of blood T cells in healthy people across ages. Combining a sample-barcoded 5' primer with a J-beta primer mix, a second PCR ran for about 7 to 11 cycles. From the 5' RACE reads, TCRdb called clonotypes with MiXCR, one entry per CDR3 protein. The sample includes 1.5 million to 2 million distinct CDR3 sequences, 39% of them seen just once. The sequenced sample was blood. The receptors shown here come from a human donor in good health.

A few counts support this clonotype. The chain couples TRBV5-4 to TRBJ2-1; D may correspond to TRBD1 or TRBD2 (5 bases each). Per the germline V gene, CDR1 is SGHNT and CDR2 is YYREEE (reference sequence). This CDR3 has 14 residues. V lost 1 base and J lost 6, with 11 bases in between. This CDR3 is CASSLRKGSNEQFF. CDR3 nucleotides: TGTGCCAGCAGCTTGAGGAAGGGGAGCAATGAGCAGTTCTTC.

The V call is TRBV7-2, the J call TRBJ2-5; a possible D gene is TRBD2 (7 bases). This CDR3 spans 17 amino acids. The germline CDR1 and CDR2 sequences are SGHTA and FQGNSA. V was trimmed by 2 bases and J by 2 bases, leaving 18 bases between them. This CDR3 reads CASSLPGGPKTQETQYF. CDR3 nucleotide sequence: TGTGCCAGCAGCTTACCGGGGGGCCCCAAAACGCAAGAGACCCAGTACTTC. Variable domain in full (rest from reference TRBV7-2 and TRBJ2-5): GAGVSQSPSNKVTEKGKDVELRCDPISGHTALYWYRQSLGQGLEFLIYFQGNSAPDKSGLPSDRFSAERTGGSVSTLTIQRTQQEDSAVYLCASSLPGGPKTQETQYFGPGTRLLVL.

The chain links TRBV24-1 to TRBJ1-5, with TRBD1 identical over 10 bases. V was clipped by 5 bases and J by 6 bases; unmatched bases: 12. CDR3 length: 17 residues. Germline CDR1 reads KGHDR; CDR2 reads SFDVKD. The CDR3 loop is CATSAWTGGGFGQPQHF. CDR3 sequence (DNA): TGTGCCACCAGTGCCTGGACAGGGGGGGGCTTTGGTCAGCCCCAGCATTTT.

This clonotype was seen more than once but under ten times. CDR3 residues: CASSPPGTFYEQYF. DNA of the CDR3: TGTGCCAGCAGTCCACCCGGGACCTTCTACGAGCAGTACTTC. This chain uses TRBV12-3 or TRBV12-4 with TRBJ2-7; either TRBD1 or TRBD2 may supply D (5 bases each). The CDR3 extends over 14 amino acids. V lost 5 bases to trimming and J lost 3 bases, with 14 bases between them.

In the case of this clonotype: The junction departs from germline at one end; a sequencing error may be responsible. The CDR3 region has the DNA TGTGCCAGCAGCCAACCGGGACCGGGGGGAGAGGCCCAGTACTTC. This gives the protein CASSQPGPGGEAQYF. V is TRBV4-2 and J is TRBJ2-5; 7 bases agree with TRBD2. From germline, CDR1 is LGHNA and CDR2 YNFKEQ. The CDR3 consists of 15 residues.

A few counts support this clonotype. This chain uses TRBV5-6 with TRBJ1-6; D ambiguous. Deletions cut 0 bases from V and 10 bases from J, with 11 bases between. CDR1 and CDR2 (germline): SGHDT, YYEEEE. The CDR3 runs 14 residues. The CDR3 bases are TGTGCCAGCAGCTTGGTAGGCAGAGAGTCACCCCTCCACTTT. This codes for CASSLVGRESPLHF.

This chain joins TRBV10-2 and TRBJ1-6, with a weak D call TRBD1 (6 bases). The CDR3 extends over 14 amino acids. Between the trimmed V and J ends, which lost 4 bases and 7 bases, there was a span of 11 bases. Germline assignment: CDR1 WSHSY and CDR2 SAAADI. The CDR3 DNA follows: TGCGCCAGCAGTGTGGGGGCCTCAAATTCACCCCTCCACTTT. Protein product: CASSVGASNSPLHF.

The V call is TRBV10-3, the J call TRBJ1-4; TRBD1 aligns across 9 bases. The germline V gene has CDR1 ENHRY and CDR2 SYGVKD. The CDR3 runs 14 residues. V trimming: 10 bases; J trimming: 10 bases; junction bases outside the gene matches: 13. DNA for the CDR3: TGTGCCAGCTCCGGACAGGGGACTTTCGGAAAACTGTTTTTT. Encoded protein: CASSGQGTFGKLFF.

This clonotype was counted a few times. J is TRBJ2-5 and V is TRBV29-1; perhaps TRBD1 as D (5 bases). The CDR3 is 17 residues long. V lost 7 bases and J lost 1, with 25 bases in between. Germline V gene data show CDR1 as SQVTM and CDR2 as ANQGSEA. The CDR3 spells CSALRWNPRVSQETQYF. The CDR3 DNA sequence: TGCAGCGCGTTGCGATGGAACCCCAGGGTATCCCAAGAGACCCAGTACTTC.